What follows are 16 T cell receptor beta chains derived from one specimen sequenced in a study of blood T cell repertoires in COVID-19. Profiled with immunoSEQ multiplex PCR; TCRdb holds only in-frame clones, not every one. Among some 300,000 clones listed, over 85% were seen once. The source material was PBMCs or T cells enriched from blood (not recorded which). Receptors originate from a woman between 45 and 65 years old who had been exposed to COVID-19.

V gene TRBV28 combines with J gene TRBJ1-2; tentative D call: TRBD1 (5 bases). The length of the CDR3 is 12 residues. The germline gives CDR1 MDHEN, CDR2 SYDVKM. V shed 7 bases and J shed 2 bases, with 8 bases lying between them. The CDR3 sequence is CASMQGNYGYTF. Here the CDR3 DNA reads TGTGCCAGCATGCAGGGAAACTATGGCTACACCTTC.

V usage is TRBV15 and J usage is TRBJ1-2, with D tentatively TRBD1 (5 bases). Germline CDR1 is LNHNV and CDR2 is YYDKDF (reference sequence). Trimming pared 1 base from V and 3 bases from J, leaving 9 bases between. The CDR3 loop spans 14 amino acids. The CDR3 nucleotides are TGTGCCACCAGCAGAGGAGGGGAGGACTATGGCTACACCTTC. It specifies CATSRGGEDYGYTF.

This clone was detected only once. The chain recombines TRBV10-1 with TRBJ1-4; 8 positions agree with TRBD1. The CDR3 is 16 amino acids. Germline CDR1 is WNHNN and CDR2 is SYGVQD (reference sequence). Germline trimming cut 10 bases from V and 6 bases from J; bases unmatched to any gene: 16. The CDR3 DNA is TGCGCCACCCTAAGAATAGAGCTACAGGGGGATGAAAAACTGTTTTTT. This codes for CATLRIELQGDEKLFF.

The chain joins TRBV19 to TRBJ2-3; D ambiguous. V lost 1 base to trimming and J lost 3 bases, with 5 bases between them. This CDR3 is 13 amino acids long. Germline loops: CDR1 LNHDA, CDR2 SQIVND (reference sequence). The CDR3 loop is CASSIGKTDTQYF. In nucleotides, the CDR3 is TGTGCCAGTAGTATAGGTAAAACAGATACGCAGTATTTT.

The chain links TRBV2 to TRBJ2-3; 10 bases line up with TRBD2. Germline CDR1 SNHLY, CDR2 FYNNEI. The CDR3 is 16 amino acids. The trim removed 4 bases at V and 2 bases at J, leaving 6 bases unmatched. This CDR3 reads CASSVLTSGNTDTQYF. In DNA form, the CDR3 reads TGTGCCAGCAGTGTCTTAACTAGCGGGAACACAGATACGCAGTATTTT.

The chain employs TRBV29-1 and TRBJ2-1; a possible D gene is TRBD1 (5 bases). Germline CDR1 SQVTM, CDR2 ANQGSEA. Trimming shortened V by 1 base and J by 0 bases, and 10 bases separated the two germline ends. The length of the CDR3 is 15 residues. The CDR3, as DNA: TGCAGCGTTGAAGGACAGACGTTCTCCTACAATGAGCAGTTCTTC. It is translated as CSVEGQTFSYNEQFF.

The CDR3 DNA is TGTGCCAGCAGCGGGGGGAGGACAGCTCGCGGGAAAGCTTTCTTT. Translating it yields CASSGGRTARGKAFF. The chain couples TRBV2 to TRBJ1-1; tentative D call: TRBD1 (6 bases). The germline V gene encodes CDR1 SNHLY and CDR2 FYNNEI. Between the trimmed V and J ends, which lost 6 bases and 9 bases, there was a span of 23 bases. The CDR3 is made up of 15 amino acids.

The V call is TRBV5-6, the J call TRBJ1-5; D perhaps matches TRBD1 (6 bases). The CDR3 sequence is 15 residues long. Per the germline V gene, CDR1 is SGHDT and CDR2 is YYEEEE. Deletions cut 4 bases from V and 6 bases from J, with 17 bases between. The CDR3 bases are TGTGCCAGCAGCCTACAGGGATTTCGTAGTCAGCCCCAGCATTTT. Protein product: CASSLQGFRSQPQHF.

V and J are TRBV19 and TRBJ2-7, with 7 bases identical to TRBD2. This CDR3 has 13 amino acids. Germline V gene data show CDR1 as LNHDA and CDR2 as SQIVND (reference sequence). V shed 4 bases and J 5 bases; nucleotides not matched to a gene: 5. In DNA form, the CDR3 reads TGTGCCAGTAGTAGGACTAGGGAGAACGAGCAGTACTTC. Translated, it gives CASSRTRENEQYF. The full variable domain, rest sourced from reference TRBV19 and TRBJ2-7, is DGGITQSPKYLFRKEGQNVTLSCEQNLNHDAMYWYRQDPGQGLRLIYYSQIVNDFQKGDIAEGYSVSREKKESFPLTVTSAQKNPTAFYLCASSRTRENEQYFGPGTRLTVT.

The rearrangement uses TRBV7-8 and TRBJ1-3; D not certain. V gave up 0 bases and J gave up 0 bases, with 15 bases separating them. This CDR3 spans 18 amino acids. Per germline, CDR1 SGHVS and CDR2 FQNEAQ. CDR3 amino acids: CASSLAAFGLSSGNTIYF. The CDR3 nucleotides read TGTGCCAGCAGCTTAGCCGCATTTGGGCTAAGCTCTGGAAACACCATATATTTT.

This clone appeared a few times. The J gene is TRBJ1-2, the V gene TRBV27; D is undetermined. The CDR3 covers 17 residues. The V gene lost 3 bases and the J gene lost 2 bases, with 19 bases spanning the gap. Germline V lookup: CDR1 MNHEY, CDR2 SMNVEV (reference sequence). The CDR3 protein is CASSLGGSSHGNYGYTF. The CDR3 bases are TGTGCCAGCAGTTTGGGAGGGTCCAGCCACGGCAACTATGGCTACACCTTC.

This clone has only a few counts. One end of the junction does not line up with germline, which may come from a read error. The chain joins TRBV7-7 to TRBJ2-2; D may be TRBD2 (5 bases). The germline CDR1 and CDR2 sequences are SSHAT and FNYEAQ (reference sequence). This CDR3 is 16 amino acids long. In DNA, the CDR3 is TGTGCTAGCAGCTTAGGAGCTAGCATGAACACCGGGGAGCTGTTTTTT. Translation gives CASSLGASMNTGELFF.

The chain's CDR3 is CAISVSAETMNTEAFF. For the CDR3, the DNA is TGTGCCATCAGTGTAAGCGCAGAGACCATGAACACTGAAGCTTTCTTT. The chain joins TRBV10-3 to TRBJ1-1; D is uncertain. Per germline, CDR1 ENHRY and CDR2 SYGVKD. V was cut by 4 bases and J by 0 bases, with 15 bases left in between. This CDR3 is 16 amino acids long.

This rearrangement joins TRBV28 to TRBJ1-5; no clear D. The length of the CDR3 is 14 residues. V was trimmed by 5 bases and J by 0 bases, leaving 8 bases between them. Germline V lookup: CDR1 MDHEN, CDR2 SYDVKM. Here the CDR3 reads CASSISRSNQPQHF. CDR3 nucleotide sequence: TGTGCCAGCAGTATCAGTCGTAGCAATCAGCCCCAGCATTTT. Drawing the rest from reference TRBV28 and TRBJ1-5, the complete variable domain is DVKVTQSSRYLVKRTGEKVFLECVQDMDHENMFWYRQDPGLGLRLIYFSYDVKMKEKGDIPEGYSVSREKKERFSLILESASTNQTSMYLCASSISRSNQPQHFGDGTRLSIL.

This chain joins TRBV3-1 (or the pseudogene TRBV3-2) and TRBJ2-3, with D possibly TRBD2 on 6 matching bases. CDR1 LGHDT and CDR2 YNNKEL come from the germline V gene (reference sequence). V was shortened by 0 bases and J by 0 bases, with 10 bases between the two germline ends. This CDR3 comprises 16 residues. This CDR3 reads CASSQDSSGSTDTQYF. The CDR3 coding sequence is TGTGCCAGCAGCCAAGATTCCAGCGGGAGCACAGATACGCAGTATTTT.

The genes are TRBV5-6 and TRBJ1-6, with 7 bases matching TRBD1. J gave up 0 bases and V 4 bases, and 13 bases lay outside the gene matches. The CDR3 spans 19 residues. Germline V CDR1 and CDR2: SGHDT, YYEEEE. For the CDR3, the DNA is TGTGCCAGCAGCCAGGGGGACCGAGACGCCCTCTCCTATAATTCACCCCTCCACTTT. It translates to CASSQGDRDALSYNSPLHF.